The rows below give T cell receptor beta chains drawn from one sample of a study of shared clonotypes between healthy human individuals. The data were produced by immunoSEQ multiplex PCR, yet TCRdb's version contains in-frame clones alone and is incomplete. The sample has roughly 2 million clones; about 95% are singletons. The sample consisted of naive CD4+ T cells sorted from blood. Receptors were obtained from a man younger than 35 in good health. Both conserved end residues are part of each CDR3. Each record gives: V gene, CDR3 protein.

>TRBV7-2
CASSLRTEGEKLFF
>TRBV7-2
CASSRQGTGRYF
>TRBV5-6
CASSRLAGEVDTQYF
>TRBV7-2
CASSLDIDRVDQPQHF
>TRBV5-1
CASSLSPSGWREQYF
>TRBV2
CASSPSSGVPNEQFF
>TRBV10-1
CASSESIGTGASTGELFF
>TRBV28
CASGGTSGVETQYF
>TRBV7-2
CASSLEDTGTDTQYF
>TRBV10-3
CAPPVCRFSQHNSPLHF
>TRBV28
CASSPGDRANYGYTF
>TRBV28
CASSLSRGGADTQYF
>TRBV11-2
CASSLDGGAFSEQFF
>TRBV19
CASSTGTELNSPLHF
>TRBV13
CASSSGTGAYEQYF
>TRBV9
CASSVAGGPLSTDTQYF
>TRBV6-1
CASSAAGGPNEQFF
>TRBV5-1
CASSGGTGSVYGYTF
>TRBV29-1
CSVRPGLAGGTSSYNEQFF
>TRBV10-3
CAISEAAANYGYTF
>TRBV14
CASSSGQGSSYEQYF
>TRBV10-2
CASSDTHYNSPLHF
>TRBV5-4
CASSSPTGGETQYF